This passage covers 14 T cell receptor beta chains from one sample sequenced in a study of cytotoxic CD8 clonotypes in ibrutinib-treated CLL. Only in-frame clones appear in the TCRdb table, and some are missing; sequencing was by immunoSEQ multiplex PCR. In the table there are about 89,000 clones, approximately 80% of which are singletons. Here the sequenced sample was PBMCs, taken after 12 months of ibrutinib treatment. These receptor sequences come from a human donor with chronic lymphocytic leukemia.

The rearrangement joins TRBV25-1 to TRBJ2-5; 8 bases agree with TRBD1. This CDR3 contains 15 residues. Germline CDR1 reads MGHDK; CDR2 reads SYGVNS. The V gene end was trimmed by 4 bases and the J gene end by 5 bases; junction bases not matched to a gene: 9. The CDR3 coding sequence is TGTGCCAGCAGTGTTTTTGGACAGGGTGGGGAGACCCAGTACTTC. Protein: CASSVFGQGGETQYF.

This chain links TRBV11-2 with TRBJ2-1; TRBD2 matches at 14 bases. Germline assignment: CDR1 SGHAT and CDR2 FQNNGV. V dropped 5 bases and J dropped 3; count of bases not matched to a gene: 6. The CDR3 sequence is 17 residues long. CDR3 residues: CASSPWTSGGNYNEQFF. CDR3 DNA sequence: TGTGCCAGCAGCCCCTGGACTAGCGGGGGGAACTACAATGAGCAGTTCTTC.

This clone was seen just once. This rearrangement joins TRBV28 to TRBJ1-1, with a possible D match to TRBD1 (6 bases). CDR1 is MDHEN and CDR2 is SYDVKM in the germline V gene. The CDR3 length is 11 residues. V lost 6 bases and J 9 bases, leaving 11 bases between the germline ends. CDR3: CASSTGRQAFF. As DNA, the CDR3 is TGTGCCAGCAGCACAGGGCGCCAAGCTTTCTTT.

This chain connects TRBV9 to TRBJ1-6; 8 bases line up with TRBD1. Trimming removed 4 bases from V and 5 bases from J; junction bases left unmatched: 5. The CDR3 has 15 residues. Germline CDR1 and CDR2: SGDLS and YYNGEE. The CDR3 here is CASSSRDRNNSPLHF. CDR3 nucleotide sequence: TGTGCCAGCAGCTCCCGGGACAGGAATAATTCACCCCTCCACTTT.

This sequence joins TRBV27 and TRBJ1-6, with D uncertain. V was pared by 6 bases and J by 0 bases, with 12 bases between. The CDR3 totals 16 residues. Germline V lookup: CDR1 MNHEY, CDR2 SMNVEV (reference sequence). DNA for the CDR3: TGTGCCAGCAGGACATGGCCAGGCTCCTATAATTCACCCCTCCACTTT. This translates into CASRTWPGSYNSPLHF.

There are a few counts of this clone. V gene TRBV29-1 combines with J gene TRBJ1-2, with TRBD1 as a possible D gene (5 bases). V was pared by 7 bases and J by 6 bases, with 18 bases between. Germline CDR1 and CDR2: SQVTM and ANQGSEA. This CDR3 has 13 residues. The CDR3 DNA is TGCAGCGGTCTCGTAGGGACGGGACATGGCTACACCTTC. Its protein product is CSGLVGTGHGYTF.

The rearrangement links TRBV2 to TRBJ1-2; D is ambiguous. Trimming removed 8 bases from V and 3 bases from J, with 7 bases in between. CDR1 and CDR2 from the germline V gene are SNHLY and FYNNEI. CDR3 size: 11 residues. In nucleotides, the CDR3 is TGTGCCAGCGGGAGGGACTATGGCTACACCTTC. It is translated as CASGRDYGYTF.

This chain connects TRBV10-3 to TRBJ2-7, with a tentative D call TRBD1 (6 bases). CDR1 and CDR2 (germline): ENHRY, SYGVKD. Trimming took off 5 bases at V and 3 bases at J, with 8 bases between the two ends. The CDR3 consists of 12 residues. CDR3 protein: CAISTGYYEQYF. The CDR3 nucleotides are TGTGCCATCAGTACAGGGTACTACGAGCAGTACTTC.

This clone was observed a single time. The chain uses TRBV30 and TRBJ2-5; TRBD1 matches 8 bases. The V gene's germline CDR1 is GTSNPN and CDR2 SVGIG (reference sequence). J gave up 4 bases and V 5 bases, and 3 bases lay outside the gene matches. The CDR3 length is 12 residues. CDR3 loop: CAWAGGPETQYF. CDR3 sequence (DNA): TGTGCCTGGGCAGGGGGCCCAGAGACCCAGTACTTC.

The chain combines TRBV29-1 with TRBJ2-3, with D unresolved. Trimming left V 2 bases short and J 6 bases short, with 9 bases between. The CDR3 contains 12 residues. Germline-derived CDR1 and CDR2 are SQVTM and ANQGSEA. The CDR3 sequence: CSVELVADTQYF. The CDR3 DNA follows: TGCAGCGTTGAACTAGTCGCCGATACGCAGTATTTT.

V gene TRBV9 combines with J gene TRBJ1-1; 8 nucleotides line up with TRBD1. The CDR3 is made up of 16 amino acids. Germline V gives CDR1 SGDLS, CDR2 YYNGEE. Trimming took 4 bases from V and 5 from J; bases not matched to a gene: 13. CDR3 nucleotides: TGTGCCAGCAGCCCATCAAAGGACAGGGTAGGGACTGAAGCTTTCTTT. Its translation is CASSPSKDRVGTEAFF.

The chain links TRBV7-8 to TRBJ2-3; D gene unclear. The V end lost 3 bases, the J end lost 1 base, and 8 bases lay between the germline ends. Germline values: CDR1 SGHVS, CDR2 FQNEAQ. The CDR3 spans 14 residues. The CDR3 DNA reads as TGTGCCAGCAGCTTTCTAAGCGGCACAGATACGCAGTATTTT. Protein: CASSFLSGTDTQYF.

This clone occurred once. The V gene is TRBV5-1, the J gene TRBJ2-2, with D possibly TRBD1 on 5 matching bases. The V gene's germline CDR1 is SGHRS and CDR2 YFSETQ. This CDR3 contains 15 residues. V was pared by 2 bases and J by 1 base, with 9 bases between. The CDR3 spells CASSFGAMNTGELFF. CDR3 in DNA: TGCGCCAGCAGCTTTGGGGCTATGAACACCGGGGAGCTGTTTTTT.

V gene TRBV18 combines with J gene TRBJ2-1; possible D gene TRBD1, 6 bases. CDR3 length equals 17 residues. V lost 1 base and J lost 4, with 17 bases in between. Germline V gene lookup returns CDR1 KGHSH and CDR2 LQKENI. CDR3 coding DNA: TGTGCCAGCTCACCACGACAGGTCCAACTGACATACAATGAGCAGTTCTTC. This encodes CASSPRQVQLTYNEQFF. Full variable domain (remainder filled in from reference TRBV18 and TRBJ2-1): NAGVMQNPRHLVRRRGQEARLRCSPMKGHSHVYWYRQLPEEGLKFMVYLQKENIIDESGMPKERFSAEFPKEGPSILRIQQVVRGDSAAYFCASSPRQVQLTYNEQFFGPGTRLTVL.